These 10 T cell receptor beta chains were all obtained from the same sample, sequenced in a study of neurological immune-mediated disorders (dated by TCRdb to between 2017 and 2020). According to the study, the label for this sample's time point signals: longitudinal time-point 2. Libraries were prepared through 5' RACE. TCRdb records Illumina HiSeq 2500 as the sequencer. The public reads were quality trimmed at Q25 with fastp and then assembled into clones with MiXCR by TCRdb, keeping productive beta chains. Entries that share a CDR3 protein sequence are merged under the most common genes and DNA. The sample contains tens of thousands of distinct CDR3 sequences, approximately 6% of them found a single time. Of the sample, over 6.5% is held by the ten largest clones. The sequencing sample was made of PBMCs. The receptors stem from a woman aged 55-69 years with multiple sclerosis.

This clonotype was seen repeatedly, ten times or more. The V gene is TRBV14, the J gene TRBJ2-7; D possibly corresponds to TRBD2 (6 bases). Trimming cost V 4 bases and J 6 bases, with 16 bases left between them. This CDR3 region has 14 residues. Germline loops: CDR1 SGHDN, CDR2 FVKESK. DNA of the CDR3: TGTGCCAGCAGCCGAATATCCCGGACTATCGAGCAGTACTTC. Its translation: CASSRISRTIEQYF.

This clonotype was picked up many times. The V gene is TRBV7-2, the J gene TRBJ1-5; the D gene is possibly TRBD1 (5 bases). Germline V lookup: CDR1 SGHTA, CDR2 FQGNSA. This CDR3 is 15 amino acids long. Trimming shortened V by 3 bases and J by 3 bases, and 12 bases separated the two germline ends. The chain's CDR3 is CASSLEGRNNQPQHF. Written as DNA, the CDR3 is TGTGCCAGCAGCTTGGAGGGACGGAACAATCAGCCCCAGCATTTT.

This clonotype was observed at least ten times. The V and J genes are TRBV12-5 and TRBJ2-1; 8 bases agree with TRBD2. V shed 1 base and J 9 bases; nucleotides not matched to a gene: 14. Germline V gene lookup returns CDR1 LGHNT and CDR2 FRNRAP. The CDR3 has 17 amino acids. The CDR3 DNA follows: TGTGCTAGTGGTTTGGGAGTGACTAGCGAGCGAAGCGTTGAGCAGTTCTTC. Its protein is CASGLGVTSERSVEQFF.

This clonotype has a count of ten or more. The rearrangement links TRBV5-1 to TRBJ1-5, with TRBD1 matching 8 bases. The CDR3 length is 13 residues. The junction had 3 bases not matched to a gene; V was cut back by 5 bases and J by 5 bases. Germline-derived CDR1 and CDR2 are SGHRS and YFSETQ. The CDR3 DNA reads TGCGCCAGCAGGACAGGGGAGCATCAGCCCCAGCATTTT. This translates into CASRTGEHQPQHF. Supplemented by reference TRBV5-1 and TRBJ1-5, the full variable domain reads KAGVTQTPRYLIKTRGQQVTLSCSPISGHRSVSWYQQTPGQGLQFLFEYFSETQRNKGNFPGRFSGRQFSNSRSEMNVSTLELGDSALYLCASRTGEHQPQHFGDGTRLSIL.

This clonotype was recorded at least ten times. This chain links TRBV25-1 with TRBJ1-1; possible D gene TRBD1, 5 bases. The germline V gene has CDR1 MGHDK and CDR2 SYGVNS. Trimming left V 6 bases short and J 3 bases short, with 26 bases between. The CDR3 loop spans 18 amino acids. The chain's CDR3 is CASRPPTGHPKADTEAFF. In nucleotides, the CDR3 is TGTGCCAGCAGACCCCCTACAGGCCACCCTAAAGCGGACACTGAAGCTTTCTTT.

This clonotype was picked up a small number of times. V usage is TRBV30 and J usage is TRBJ1-1; 7 bases line up with TRBD1. Losses at the gene ends were 3 bases for V and 5 bases for J; bases not matched to a gene: 6. Germline loops: CDR1 GTSNPN, CDR2 SVGIG (reference sequence). This CDR3 contains 13 residues. The CDR3 bases are TGTGCCTGGAGCGACCACAGGGGTACTGAAGCTTTCTTT. Its translation: CAWSDHRGTEAFF.

The sample holds many counts of this clonotype. The chain links TRBV29-1 to TRBJ2-7, with 11 bases that match TRBD1. Germline trimming cut 5 bases from V and 6 bases from J; bases unmatched to any gene: 18. The CDR3 has 17 amino acids. Germline V CDR1 and CDR2: SQVTM, ANQGSEA. The chain's CDR3 is CSVSEDRGRFLTVEQYF. CDR3 in DNA: TGCAGCGTTAGTGAGGACAGGGGGCGCTTCTTAACGGTCGAGCAGTACTTC.

Many counts were recorded for this clonotype. This chain connects TRBV20-1 to TRBJ1-4, with TRBD1 identical over 9 bases. Germline V gene data show CDR1 as DFQATT and CDR2 as SNEGSKA (reference sequence). The CDR3 sequence is 13 residues long. Trimming removed 5 bases from V and 8 bases from J; junction bases left unmatched: 6. The CDR3 sequence: CSARTGVIEKLFF. The CDR3 DNA sequence: TGCAGTGCTCGGACAGGGGTGATCGAAAAACTGTTTTTT.

Many counts were recorded for this clonotype. The junction shows a germline mismatch at one end, possibly a read error. The rearrangement links TRBV7-9 to TRBJ2-4; D is uncertain. CDR1 and CDR2 (germline): SEHNR, FQNEAQ (reference sequence). The CDR3 sequence is 13 residues long. The CDR3 region has the DNA TGTGCCAGCAGTTTAGGGGCCAAAAACATTCAGTACTTC. Its translation is CASSLGAKNIQYF.

The sample holds many counts of this clonotype. V usage is TRBV7-9 and J usage is TRBJ2-1, with a weak D call TRBD2 (5 bases). V was pared by 5 bases and J by 5 bases, with 10 bases between. The germline V gene has CDR1 SEHNR and CDR2 FQNEAQ (reference sequence). CDR3 length: 13 residues. CDR3 loop: CASSPPGDNEQFF. The CDR3 DNA reads as TGTGCCAGCAGCCCCCCCGGGGACAATGAGCAGTTCTTC.